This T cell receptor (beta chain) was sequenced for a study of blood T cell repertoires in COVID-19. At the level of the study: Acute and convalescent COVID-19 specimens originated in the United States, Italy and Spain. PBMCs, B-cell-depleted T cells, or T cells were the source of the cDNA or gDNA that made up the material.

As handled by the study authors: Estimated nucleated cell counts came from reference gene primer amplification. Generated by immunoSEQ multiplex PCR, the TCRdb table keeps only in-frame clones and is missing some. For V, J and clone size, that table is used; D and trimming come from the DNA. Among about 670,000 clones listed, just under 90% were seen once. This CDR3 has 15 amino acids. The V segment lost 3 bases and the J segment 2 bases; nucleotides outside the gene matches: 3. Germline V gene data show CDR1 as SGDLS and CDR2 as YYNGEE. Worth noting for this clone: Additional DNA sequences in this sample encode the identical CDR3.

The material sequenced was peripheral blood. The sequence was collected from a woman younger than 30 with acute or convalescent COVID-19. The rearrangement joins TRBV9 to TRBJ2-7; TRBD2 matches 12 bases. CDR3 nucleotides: TGTGCCAGCAGCGCACTAGCGGGGGGCACCTACGAGCAGTACTTC. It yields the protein CASSALAGGTYEQYF.